These T cell receptor beta chains were read from a single sample in a study of beta chain features in type 1 diabetes. The repertoire was sequenced with immunoSEQ multiplex PCR; TCRdb's copy has only in-frame clones and lacks some. The sample has about 620,000 clones, 15% seen once; the top ten hold about 0.097%. The sample taken for sequencing was naive CD4+ T cells from blood. These receptor sequences come from a man younger than 35 in good health. Both conserved end residues are part of each CDR3. Fields, in order: J gene, D gene, V gene, clone size, CDR3 DNA, CDR3 protein. D genes are given only for firm matches. Part of the rows lack a size; the others show once, few, many or a class for expanded clones.

TRBJ1-3 - TRBV9 - TGTGCCAGCAGCGTAGCTGGGGACGGCTCCGGAAACACCATATATTTT CASSVAGDGSGNTIYF
TRBJ1-5 - TRBV18 many TGTGCCAGCTCACTTACGGGGCCGGGTGGGGATCAGCCCCAGCATTTT CASSLTGPGGDQPQHF
TRBJ1-1 TRBD1 TRBV29-1 few TGCAGCGTTGTGGGGTTGACAGGGGTGCGCACTGAAGCTTTCTTT CSVVGLTGVRTEAFF
TRBJ2-3 - TRBV29-1 - TGCAGCGTTGGACGGCTTTTAACAGATACGCAGTATTTT CSVGRLLTDTQYF
TRBJ1-2 - TRBV15 - TGTGCCACCAGCAGAGGGGCAGACCTCTATGGCTACACCTTC CATSRGADLYGYTF
TRBJ1-3 TRBD1 TRBV25-1 once TGTGCCAGCAGTGAATATGACAGGGGAGCTGGAAACACCATATATTTT CASSEYDRGAGNTIYF
TRBJ1-6 TRBD1 TRBV7-2 - TGTGCCAGCAGCCAGAGGGACAGTGATAATTCACCCCTCCACTTT CASSQRDSDNSPLHF
TRBJ1-4 TRBD1 TRBV28 - TGTGCCAGCAGTATCAAACAGGGGTGGAAGGAAAAACTGTTTTTT CASSIKQGWKEKLFF
TRBJ1-4 - TRBV25-1 few TGTGCCAGCACCGGTGACCACAGGGCCCCTCGGGAAAAACTGTTTTTT CASTGDHRAPREKLFF
TRBJ1-5 - TRBV5-1 - TGCGCCAGCAGCTTGGAGGTGGGTAAAGCGCCCCAGCATTTT CASSLEVGKAPQHF
TRBJ2-7 - TRBV18 - TGTGCCAGCTCACCACTGGACAGTCGTGGGTCCTACGAGCAGTACTTC CASSPLDSRGSYEQYF
TRBJ1-1 - TRBV7-3 few TGTGCCAGCAGCTCGGGACAGAACACTGAAGCTTTCTTT CASSSGQNTEAFF
TRBJ2-2 TRBD2 TRBV9 few TGTGCCAGCAGCCCCCTCCCCACTAGCGGGAGGTCCGGGGAGCTGTTTTTT CASSPLPTSGRSGELFF
TRBJ1-1 - TRBV29-1 few TGCAGCGTCGTTTACTCACAGGGCGAGGGTGCCAACACTGAAGCTTTCTTT CSVVYSQGEGANTEAFF
TRBJ1-2 TRBD1 TRBV19 - TGTGCCAGTAGTGGGACAGGCGCAGCTAACTATGGCTACACCTTC CASSGTGAANYGYTF
TRBJ2-5 TRBD1 TRBV5-1 - TGCGCCAGCAGCTTAACAGGGGGCGGGGAGACCCAGTACTTC CASSLTGGGETQYF
TRBJ2-2 TRBD1 TRBV29-1 few TGCAGCGTTGTCGGACAGGGGATAAACACCGGGGAGCTGTTTTTT CSVVGQGINTGELFF
TRBJ2-7 - TRBV7-9 - TGTGCCAGCAGCTCCCCGAGAGAGAAGGGGGTTGCGTACTTC CASSSPREKGVAYF